This record covers a single T cell receptor (beta chain). Its antigen is unidentified. PCR employed 60 Vbeta and 13 Jbeta primers. Study processing details: In a later analysis, of 80 million or so unique beta chains, roughly 10 million appeared in at least two donors. TCRdb's copy holds only in-frame clones and misses some; the assay was immunoSEQ multiplex PCR. The V and J calls and clone size come from that table; D and trimming were worked out from the DNA. The sample lists some 150,000 clones; 80% were seen once. These data originate in a study of cytomegalovirus exposure and HLA in healthy donors. Broader study findings: Rare TCR sequences dominated, though some public TCRs recurred in many donors. The authors later found HLA-associated TCR beta chains more clonally expanded than equally common others. By HLA locus, TCR association rates varied in a later analysis, with DRB1 showing the most and HLA-C the fewest.

This TCR derives from a woman aged 45-65 years in good health and CMV-seronegative. Sequencing input: PBMCs.

The CDR3 DNA follows: TGTGCCAGTAGTATCCAGCGGAACACTGAAGCTTTCTTT. This encodes CASSIQRNTEAFF. V gene TRBV19 combines with J gene TRBJ1-1, with D hard to call. The V gene's germline CDR1 is LNHDA and CDR2 SQIVND (reference sequence). The CDR3 covers 13 residues. V was shortened by 3 bases and J by 1 base, with 6 bases between the two germline ends.